The entry that follows covers one TCR beta chain sequence. Its cognate antigen has yet to be identified. Base quality data are lacking; no much larger clone is found one base away. The sample originates from a study of cytomegalovirus exposure and HLA in healthy donors (dated by TCRdb to about 2017). Turning to the overall study: In an earlier analysis of about 560 of the donors, 276 Gb of sequence data and 117 million unique TCR beta sequences from about 179 million T cells were reported. Around 320 gigabases of sequencing data and 80 million or so unique TCR sequences were included in an early release covering about 700 HLA-typed donors. Of the roughly 400 genotyped donors, 65% to 90% fell in the genetic ancestry cluster associated with self-reported Caucasian donors. The aim of the study was to test whether cataloging public T cell receptors could identify signatures of past pathogen exposure. The T cell repertoires of 700 or so subjects were profiled by immunosequencing and related to cytomegalovirus serostatus. Besides the first cohort of approximately 670 subjects, a separate validation cohort made up of 120 or so different subjects was used. High-throughput TCR immunosequencing, statistical association of individual TCRs with disease status, and machine learning were combined to predict cytomegalovirus infection status. A later analysis re-examined previously published TCR beta repertoires from about 700 donors and added high-resolution HLA genotyping to investigate patterns of TCR occurrence. In the later analysis, no new phenotypic data were used to find candidate immune exposures; instead, reliance was placed on TCR beta sequences and their occurrence across donors. An earlier analysis of approximately 500 of the donors applied high-throughput TCR beta sequencing to assess whether each TCR beta V gene segment acted as functional or pseudogenic. Donor age, sex, ethnicity and CMV serostatus were compiled alongside the repertoire data. Genome-wide SNP genotypes for about 65% of the 666 donors were used in a later genetic analysis, which treated that subset as a discovery cohort. Every repertoire in the discovery cohort had been generated on one and the same sequencing platform. HLA typing covered class I and class II loci at four-digit resolution. Typing coverage differed by locus: A, B, C, DRB1 and DQB1 were typed in roughly 620-630 donors, DQA1 in 522, DPA1 in 600 to 610, and DPB1 in approximately 450. Five DR-DQ haplotypes were treated as single units for association and clustering because of strong linkage in the cohort. Among some 410 genotyped donors of the cohort, an average of 235,054 unique TCR beta nucleotide sequences were sequenced per donor, roughly a sixth of them non-productive.

Paper-wide results and their limitations: Most TCR sequences were observed very rarely across donors, whereas some public TCRs were present in many individuals. V-gene and J-gene trimming of TCR beta chains was associated with a missense DCLRE1C variant in a later genetic analysis, and the association was replicated in an independent cohort. A further reported finding was that TCR beta sequences accurately predicted the HLA-A and HLA-B alleles for most subjects in the first cohort. In a later analysis, the rate of TCR association differed among HLA loci, with DRB1 alleles having the most associated TCRs and HLA-C alleles having the fewest. According to a later genetic analysis, donors in an Asian-associated ancestry cluster had fewer N-insertions in productive TCRs than the roughly 700-donor mean. Immune exposure information for the cohort was limited to CMV serostatus. The presence/absence analyses assumed that sequencing depth was roughly uniform across donors, and that assumption may not be true. Only TCR beta chains were sequenced in this cohort, and the absence of alpha or paired-chain data limited detectable features. Linkage disequilibrium might explain the correlated functional status among segregating V segments, but an unknown experimental factor could not be ruled out. In both the original and validation cohorts, the classifier was reported to diagnose cytomegalovirus status with high specificity and sensitivity. The 87-base-pair reads could not distinguish some IMGT-functional V segments, including TRBV6-2 and TRBV6-3, so those segments were excluded. Strong co-occurrence of HLA alleles, especially DR and DQ, made assigning TCR associations to individual alleles difficult. A later analysis reported that several top co-occurrence clusters appeared linked to parvovirus B19, influenza, CMV and Epstein-Barr virus. HLA typing was unavailable for some donors at each locus, so association tests used only the typed subset. The study gave a list of 150 to 200 TCR beta chains associated with cytomegalovirus. In a later analysis, HLA-associated TCR beta chains showed more clonal expansion and lower generation probabilities than non-associated chains that were equally common. At a false discovery rate of 0.05, a later analysis linked 15,000 to 20,000 TCR beta sequences to specific HLA alleles. In vitro tests confirmed that three of the cytomegalovirus-associated TCR beta chains recognize cytomegalovirus antigens. According to a later analysis, most CMV-associated TCR beta chains appeared to be HLA-restricted, and the HLA associations seemed to be driven largely by CMV exposure. Broadly in line with IMGT annotations, most TCR beta V segments showed up in productive rearrangements about 90% or about 30% of the time in an earlier analysis of 450 to 600 of the donors. According to the authors, the approach could potentially be generalized to other disease states and immunological phenotypes. Because counts were too low, more than 15 rarely observed V segments, including chromosome 9 orphons, were excluded from the earlier analysis of about 500 of the donors. A group of highly shared sequence variants was considered likely to be a technical artifact of the sequencing pipeline.

The library relied on the immunoSEQ multiplex PCR assay. For the multiplex PCR, a mixture combining 60 forward primers for TCR Vbeta segments and 13 reverse primers for TCR Jbeta segments was used. The CDR3 region of rearranged TCR beta genes was amplified from genomic DNA by a multiplex PCR assay. The amplified TCR beta libraries were sequenced on the Illumina HiSeq System as 87-base-pair reads. Per the authors' processing: In a later analysis, 77 million or so unique TCR beta chains were counted across the 690 or so repertoires, and roughly 11 million of these chains were shared by at least two donors. Raw reads were error-corrected and collapsed into unique sequences by a nearest-neighbor algorithm in which closely related sequences were merged to remove PCR and sequencing errors. To assign V, D and J gene segments, CDR3 sequences were aligned to IMGT reference sequences. For a sequence to be retained, at least a six-nucleotide match to both a V gene segment and a J gene segment was required. A rearrangement counted as productive if the CDR3 had no stop codons and remained in frame with V and J, and every other rearrangement counted as non-productive. Following IMGT convention, CDR3 was defined as the stretch from the second conserved V-encoded cysteine up to the conserved J-encoded phenylalanine. The earlier analysis of approximately 500 of the donors excluded sequences that lacked an unambiguous match to a single V gene segment. In an earlier analysis of approximately 500 of the donors, a V segment was called functional when productive rearrangements were above 56.7%, and segregating when the standard deviation between donors exceeded 5%. A statistical classification framework was developed to diagnose cytomegalovirus status using the catalog of TCR beta chain sequences. In a later analysis, TCR nucleotide sequences were compared against IMGT/GENE-DB human TR gene sequences so that V and J genes could be assigned. A later analysis assigned CDR3 sequences and most-parsimonious VDJ recombination scenarios with the TCRdist pipeline. In a later analysis, each TCR beta chain was defined by its CDR3 amino acid sequence together with its V-gene family, and reads without a unique V-gene family were excluded. As a way to deal with suspected cross-contamination and a sequencing artifact, a later analysis dropped hundreds of nucleotide sequences that were highly shared and had low generation probability. In a later analysis, a clonal expansion index was calculated for each public chain from normalized within-repertoire ranks of inferred template counts. A later analysis computed generation probabilities with a VDJ recombination model fitted to out-of-frame rearrangements, and checked the results against IGoR. In a later analysis, hypergeometric tests were used to score TCR-TCR, TCR-HLA and TCR-CMV co-occurrence, with a repertoire-size bias correction applied to TCR pairs. To estimate false discovery rates, a later analysis permuted the HLA or CMV assignments 20 times. A later analysis grouped co-occurring TCRs with DBSCAN, adding TCRdist sequence similarity when clustering within HLA-allele-positive subsets. Repertoires with fewer than 30,000 or more than 120,000 public chains were left out of co-occurrence clustering, as were about 5 repertoires with anomalous nucleotide sharing. TCRdb provides this immuneACCESS table in a form limited to in-frame rearrangements. Some clones are lacking; in checked studies, under half of them reflect an unresolved V gene, and why the rest are absent is not known. That table is the source of V, J and clone size, and D and trimming were worked out from the DNA. The sample table contains about 120,000 clones; only one count was recorded for 75% to 85% of them. Around 4.5% of the sample is held by the ten biggest clonotypes.

The cohort was made up of several hundred healthy bone marrow donors. Cohort members were all nominally healthy when sampled, although unrecorded immune exposures were likely present. The donor was CMV seropositive and belonged to the group of over 250 seropositive cohort members. A peripheral blood sample was provided by each donor, and peripheral blood mononuclear cells were used for TCR beta sequencing. Genomic DNA was extracted from the blood cell samples with the Qiagen DNeasy Blood Extraction Kit. From cysteine to phenylalanine, the CDR3 is 16 amino acids long. CDR3 DNA only is kept here, 48 bases in frame from base 1. V is cut back by 0 bases and J by 6 bases, with 6 bases in the junction unmatched. From a lookup of the germline V gene, CDR1 and CDR2 are SGHDT and YYEEEE.

The receptor comes from a man aged 25-45 years in good health and CMV-seropositive. In this chain, TRBV5-6 is recombined with TRBJ2-2; TRBD1 fits 9 bases in the junction. The material sequenced was PBMCs. Here the CDR3 is given as CASSLGGQGYPGELFF. The DNA sequence follows: TGTGCCAGCAGCTTGGGGGGACAGGGATATCCCGGGGAGCTGTTTTTT.